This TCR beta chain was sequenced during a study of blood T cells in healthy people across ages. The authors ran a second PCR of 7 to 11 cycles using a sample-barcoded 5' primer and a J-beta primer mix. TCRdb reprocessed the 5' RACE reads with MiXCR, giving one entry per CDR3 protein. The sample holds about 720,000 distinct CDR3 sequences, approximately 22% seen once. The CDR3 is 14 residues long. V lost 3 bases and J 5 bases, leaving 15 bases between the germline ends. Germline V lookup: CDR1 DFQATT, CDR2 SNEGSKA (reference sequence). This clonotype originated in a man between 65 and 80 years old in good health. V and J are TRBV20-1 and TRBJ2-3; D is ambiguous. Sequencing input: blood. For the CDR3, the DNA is TGCAGTGCTAGCGCATCAGGCAGGTTAGATACGCAGTATTTT. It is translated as CSASASGRLDTQYF.